The clone carrying this TCR beta chain has only a few counts. Other DNA sequences from this sample encode an identical CDR3 as well. The entry originates in a study of beta chain features in type 1 diabetes. The CDR3 contains 11 residues. V lost 5 bases to trimming and J lost 5 bases, with 7 bases between them. CDR1 and CDR2 from the germline V gene are MDHEN and SYDVKM. Sequenced material consisted of expressed TCRB transcripts (all of the isolated RNA was reverse transcribed). Around 3.5 million reads on average were seen across naive, central memory and regulatory T cell samples. Assay: immunoSEQ multiplex PCR; the TCRdb copy retains only in-frame clones and omits some. The sample lists about 900,000 clones; about a sixth were seen once. Every single donor gave one heparinised blood draw, and these averaged roughly 100 mL.

The chain couples TRBV28 to TRBJ2-7; D perhaps matches TRBD2 (5 bases). The sample consisted of naive CD4+ T cells from blood. This receptor was taken from a woman aged 18-29 years in good health. CDR3 nucleotides: TGTGCCAGCAGTACTAGGGACGAGCAGTACTTC. Residues: CASSTRDEQYF.